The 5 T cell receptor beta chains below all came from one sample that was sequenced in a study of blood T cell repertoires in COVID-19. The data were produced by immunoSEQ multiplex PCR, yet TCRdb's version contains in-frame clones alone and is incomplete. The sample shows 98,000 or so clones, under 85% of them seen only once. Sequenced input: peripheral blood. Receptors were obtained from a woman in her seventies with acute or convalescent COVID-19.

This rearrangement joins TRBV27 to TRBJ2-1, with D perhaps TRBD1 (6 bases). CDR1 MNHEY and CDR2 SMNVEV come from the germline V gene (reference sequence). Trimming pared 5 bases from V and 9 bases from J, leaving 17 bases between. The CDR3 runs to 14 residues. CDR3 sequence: CASSLFWTEGEQFF. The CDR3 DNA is TGTGCCAGCAGTCTTTTTTGGACAGAGGGTGAGCAGTTCTTC.

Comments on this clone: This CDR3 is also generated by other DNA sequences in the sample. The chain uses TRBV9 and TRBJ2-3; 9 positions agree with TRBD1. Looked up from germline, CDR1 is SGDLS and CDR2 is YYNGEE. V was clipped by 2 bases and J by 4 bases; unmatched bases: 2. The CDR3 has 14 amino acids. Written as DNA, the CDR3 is TGTGCCAGCAGCGTGGGACAGGGTCCAGATACGCAGTATTTT. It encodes CASSVGQGPDTQYF. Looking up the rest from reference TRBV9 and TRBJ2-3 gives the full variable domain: DSGVTQTPKHLITATGQRVTLRCSPRSGDLSVYWYQQSLDQGLQFLIQYYNGEERAKGNILERFSAQQFPDLHSELNLSSLELGDSALYFCASSVGQGPDTQYFGPGTRLTVL.

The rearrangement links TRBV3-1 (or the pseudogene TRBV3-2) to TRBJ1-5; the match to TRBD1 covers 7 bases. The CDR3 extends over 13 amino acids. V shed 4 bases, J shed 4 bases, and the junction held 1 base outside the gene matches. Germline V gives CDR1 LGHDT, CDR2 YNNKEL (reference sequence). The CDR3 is CASSRQGNQPQHF. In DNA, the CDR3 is TGTGCCAGCAGCCGACAGGGTAATCAGCCCCAGCATTTT.

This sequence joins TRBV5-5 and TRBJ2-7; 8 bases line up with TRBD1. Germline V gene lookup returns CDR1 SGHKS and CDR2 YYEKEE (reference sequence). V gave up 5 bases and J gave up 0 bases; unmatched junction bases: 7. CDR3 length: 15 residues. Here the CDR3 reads CASSLRDRSSYEQYF. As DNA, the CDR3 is TGTGCCAGCAGTCTCCGGGACAGGAGCTCCTACGAGCAGTACTTC.

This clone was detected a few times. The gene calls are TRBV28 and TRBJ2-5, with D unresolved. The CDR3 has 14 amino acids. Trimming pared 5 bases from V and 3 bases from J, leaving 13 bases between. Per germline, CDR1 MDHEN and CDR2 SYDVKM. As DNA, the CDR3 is TGTGCCAGCAGTCGCCCCTCACAGAAAGAGACCCAGTACTTC. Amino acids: CASSRPSQKETQYF.